These 10 T cell receptor beta chains came from one sample sequenced in a study of Ad26.COV2.S vaccination and SARS-CoV-2 variants. TCRdb's table, derived via immunoSEQ multiplex PCR, lists solely in-frame clones and lacks some. The sample yields 380,000 or so clones, roughly 90% seen once. Indicated treatment: around 19 received Ad26.COV2.S at low or high dose, single or two shots; about five received placebo; per-sample allocation not given. Each sample was drawn 63 days after the first injection (of vaccine or placebo). This material consisted of peripheral blood, taken in a trial of Ad26.COV2.S vaccine versus placebo. The receptors were gathered from a person between 18 and 65 years old who received the Ad26.COV2.S COVID-19 vaccine or a placebo.

The chain combines TRBV29-1 with TRBJ2-4, with 7 bases lining up with TRBD1. Looked up from germline, CDR1 is SQVTM and CDR2 is ANQGSEA. Losses at the gene ends were 5 bases for V and 3 bases for J; bases not matched to a gene: 4. This CDR3 has 13 amino acids. The DNA for the CDR3 is TGCAGCGTTAGGGGGCATGGCAAAAACATTCAGTACTTC. It codes for CSVRGHGKNIQYF.

The V call is TRBV5-1, the J call TRBJ2-5, with a tentative D call TRBD1 (6 bases). The V and J ends lost 0 bases and 2 bases respectively, with 8 bases between them. The CDR3 is 14 residues long. Germline lookup yields CDR1 SGHRS and CDR2 YFSETQ. The CDR3 spells CASSLGQGQETQYF. CDR3 in DNA: TGCGCCAGCAGCTTGGGGCAGGGGCAAGAGACCCAGTACTTC.

This chain links TRBV6-2 or TRBV6-3 with TRBJ2-2; TRBD2 aligns across 9 bases. V shed 5 bases and J 6 bases; nucleotides not matched to a gene: 19. The CDR3 consists of 19 residues. CDR1 MNHEY and CDR2 SVGEGT come from the germline V gene. The CDR3 spells CASSPTQTSGGFRAGELFF. The DNA for the CDR3 is TGTGCCAGCAGTCCCACACAGACTAGCGGTGGATTTAGGGCCGGGGAGCTGTTTTTT.

The chain is built from TRBV7-9 and TRBJ2-7, with D tentatively TRBD2 (5 bases). Trimming left V 5 bases short and J 5 bases short, with 10 bases between. The CDR3 is 12 residues long. Per germline, CDR1 SEHNR and CDR2 FQNEAQ (reference sequence). This CDR3 reads CASSLARDEQYF. The CDR3 nucleotides read TGTGCCAGCAGCCTCGCGAGGGACGAGCAGTACTTC.

The J gene is TRBJ2-7, the V gene TRBV7-8; TRBD1 aligns across 7 bases. CDR1 is SGHVS and CDR2 is FQNEAQ in the germline V gene. The V gene end was trimmed by 4 bases and the J gene end by 2 bases; junction bases not matched to a gene: 2. CDR3 size: 13 residues. The CDR3 here is CASSSGGPYEQYF. DNA of the CDR3: TGTGCCAGCAGCTCAGGGGGACCCTACGAGCAGTACTTC.

V usage is TRBV4-1 and J usage is TRBJ2-3, with 13 bases that match TRBD2. This CDR3 is 19 amino acids long. CDR1 MGHRA and CDR2 YSYEKL come from the germline V gene. V dropped 0 bases and J dropped 3; count of bases not matched to a gene: 9. The CDR3 DNA follows: TGCGCCAGCAGCCAAGAAACTAGCGGGAGGGCCTTGGGAACAGATACGCAGTATTTT. Translated, it gives CASSQETSGRALGTDTQYF.

The CDR3 sequence: CASSDSTTGELFF. CDR3 nucleotide sequence: TGTGCCAGCAGTGACTCGACCACCGGGGAGCTGTTTTTT. V gene TRBV6-4 combines with J gene TRBJ2-2, with D unclear. Germline values: CDR1 MRHNA, CDR2 SNTAGT. Trimming removed 0 bases from V and 4 bases from J, with 3 bases in between. CDR3 length equals 13 residues.

The chain employs TRBV7-2 and TRBJ1-2, with D perhaps matching TRBD1 (5 bases). CDR3 length: 13 amino acids. V was cut by 3 bases and J by 4 bases, with 9 bases left in between. Per the germline V gene, CDR1 is SGHTA and CDR2 is FQGNSA. This CDR3 reads CASSFVGAYGYTF. Here the CDR3 DNA reads TGTGCCAGCAGCTTTGTTGGGGCCTATGGCTACACCTTC. Variable domain in full (rest from reference TRBV7-2 and TRBJ1-2): GAGVSQSPSNKVTEKGKDVELRCDPISGHTALYWYRQSLGQGLEFLIYFQGNSAPDKSGLPSDRFSAERTGGSVSTLTIQRTQQEDSAVYLCASSFVGAYGYTFGSGTRLTVV.

The chain couples TRBV29-1 to TRBJ2-7; D remains ambiguous. The CDR3 sequence is 12 residues long. V lost 4 bases to trimming and J lost 7 bases, with 14 bases between them. Germline CDR1 reads SQVTM; CDR2 reads ANQGSEA. CDR3 residues: CSVAGRPGEQYF. CDR3 DNA: TGCAGCGTTGCAGGTCGGCCAGGAGAGCAGTACTTC.

This sequence joins TRBV12-3 or TRBV12-4 and TRBJ1-1, with D possibly TRBD1 on 6 matching bases. The CDR3 extends over 13 amino acids. Trimming took off 5 bases at V and 10 bases at J, with 17 bases between the two ends. The DNA for the CDR3 is TGTGCCAGCAGTCCTCGGCCGAGGGGGGGAGCTTTCTTT. Residues: CASSPRPRGGAFF.